This TCR beta chain was recorded in a study of blood T cell repertoires in COVID-19. V shed 3 bases and J 7 bases; nucleotides not matched to a gene: 8. This CDR3 is 15 amino acids long. Germline CDR1 reads LNHDA; CDR2 reads SQIVND (reference sequence). The method was immunoSEQ multiplex PCR; TCRdb's version includes in-frame clones alone and lacks a portion of them. Counted here are about 670,000 clones, approximately 90% occurring once; the ten biggest clones make up about 0.24%. V gene TRBV19 combines with J gene TRBJ1-2; 10 positions agree with TRBD1. This TCR was recovered from a woman aged 18-35 years with acute or convalescent COVID-19. Sequences were obtained from peripheral blood. CDR3 in amino acids: CASSIPGQGLPGYTF. CDR3 coding DNA: TGTGCCAGTAGTATCCCGGGACAGGGGCTCCCTGGCTACACCTTC. The variable domain in full, with the rest retrieved from reference TRBV19 and TRBJ1-2, is DGGITQSPKYLFRKEGQNVTLSCEQNLNHDAMYWYRQDPGQGLRLIYYSQIVNDFQKGDIAEGYSVSREKKESFPLTVTSAQKNPTAFYLCASSIPGQGLPGYTFGSGTRLTVV.